The 20 T cell receptor beta chains given below trace back to one sample, sequenced in a study of post-analysis software for immune sequencing data. Prepared libraries of TCR beta cDNA carried unique molecular identifiers. Using its own MiXCR run on the PCR reads, TCRdb lists one record per CDR3 protein. The sample carries roughly 540,000 distinct CDR3 sequences, 30% to 40% recorded once. Their recognized antigens are unknown. Whole-study results and caveats: TRBV segments more frequent in patients than in controls numbered five and included TRBV5-6, TRBV5-1 and TRBV20-1.

Material: blood. All receptors come from a girl under 18 with multiple sclerosis.

This clonotype was counted ten times or more. The rearrangement uses TRBV10-2 and TRBJ2-1, with no clear D. The CDR3 length is 14 residues. V shed 5 bases and J shed 0 bases, with 8 bases lying between them. Germline CDR1 and CDR2: WSHSY and SAAADI. CDR3: CASSSASSYNEQFF. The CDR3 DNA follows: TGCGCCAGCAGTTCGGCCAGCTCCTACAATGAGCAGTTCTTC.

The chain carries TRBV3-1 and TRBJ2-1, with TRBD2 matching over 13 bases. The CDR3 runs 18 residues. Germline values: CDR1 LGHDT, CDR2 YNNKEL (reference sequence). V trimming: 4 bases; J trimming: 8 bases; junction bases outside the gene matches: 14. The CDR3 loop reads CASSPPQLLAGGPYEQFF. DNA for the CDR3: TGTGCCAGCAGCCCCCCTCAACTACTAGCGGGGGGGCCCTATGAGCAGTTCTTC.

A remark on this clonotype: This may be a read error, as it is one base from a much larger clone. This chain joins TRBV5-1 and TRBJ2-7; no firm D call. Germline CDR1 reads SGHRS; CDR2 reads YFSETQ. CDR3 length: 14 amino acids. Between the trimmed V and J ends, which lost 10 bases and 1 base, there was a span of 18 bases. The CDR3 DNA is TGCGCCGGCGCCTTGGTGGAATCATCCTACGAGCAGTACTTC. It translates to CAGALVESSYEQYF. The full variable domain, in which reference TRBV5-1 and TRBJ2-7 provide the parts outside the CDR3, is KAGVTQTPRYLIKTRGQQVTLSCSPISGHRSVSWYQQTPGQGLQFLFEYFSETQRNKGNFPGRFSGRQFSNSRSEMNVSTLELGDSALYLCAGALVESSYEQYFGPGTRLTVT.

On this clonotype itself: The junction differs from germline at one of its ends, possibly a read error. The chain combines TRBV20-1 with TRBJ1-5; D possibly corresponds to TRBD1 (5 bases). The CDR3 runs to 12 residues. Germline CDR1 and CDR2: DFQATT and SNEGSKA (reference sequence). This CDR3 reads CGARGGDQPQHF. CDR3 DNA sequence: TGCGGTGCTAGAGGAGGGGATCAGCCCCAGCATTTT.

J is TRBJ1-5 and V is TRBV3-1; D possibly corresponds to TRBD1 (6 bases). Between the trimmed V and J ends, which lost 5 bases and 5 bases, there was a span of 16 bases. The CDR3 contains 15 residues. Germline V gene data show CDR1 as LGHDT and CDR2 as YNNKEL (reference sequence). CDR3 DNA sequence: TGTGCCAGCAGCGGGGGGCCGCTGGCCGATCAGCCCCAGCATTTT. This sequence encodes CASSGGPLADQPQHF.

The V gene is TRBV20-1, the J gene TRBJ2-3; D is perhaps TRBD1 (6 bases). The V gene lost 3 bases and the J gene lost 0 bases, with 13 bases spanning the gap. The CDR3 contains 15 residues. Germline CDR1 is DFQATT and CDR2 is SNEGSKA (reference sequence). This chain's CDR3 is CSASNRVTSTDTQYF. The CDR3 region has the DNA TGCAGTGCTAGTAACAGGGTAACTAGCACAGATACGCAGTATTTT.

The chain recombines TRBV6-2 or TRBV6-3 with TRBJ1-1; maybe TRBD1 (5 bases). The CDR3 is 16 residues long. Trimming removed 2 bases from V and 6 bases from J, with 19 bases in between. Germline CDR1 is MNHEY and CDR2 is SVGEGT. CDR3 amino acids: CASSYPHRSMGAEAFF. The CDR3 bases are TGTGCCAGCAGTTACCCTCACAGGTCTATGGGAGCTGAAGCTTTCTTT.

This clonotype was counted between two and nine times. This sequence joins TRBV20-1 and TRBJ2-7; 8 nucleotides agree with TRBD2. In germline, CDR1 is DFQATT, CDR2 SNEGSKA (reference sequence). V lost 4 bases to trimming and J lost 0 bases; unmatched junction nucleotides: 5. The CDR3 has 14 amino acids. Here the CDR3 reads CSAIPGGPSYEQYF. CDR3 nucleotides: TGCAGTGCTATCCCGGGGGGGCCCTCCTACGAGCAGTACTTC.

J is TRBJ2-7 and V is TRBV7-2, with TRBD1 matching over 7 bases. The germline CDR1 and CDR2 sequences are SGHTA and FQGNSA. Trimming at V came to 2 bases and at J to 2 bases, leaving 6 bases not matched to a gene. The CDR3 is made up of 15 amino acids. The CDR3 DNA sequence: TGTGCCAGCAGCTTAAGTACAGGGGTGACCTACGAGCAGTACTTC. It codes for CASSLSTGVTYEQYF. The full variable domain, completed using reference TRBV7-2 and TRBJ2-7, is GAGVSQSPSNKVTEKGKDVELRCDPISGHTALYWYRQSLGQGLEFLIYFQGNSAPDKSGLPSDRFSAERTGGSVSTLTIQRTQQEDSAVYLCASSLSTGVTYEQYFGPGTRLTVT.

This clonotype showed up just once. One end of the junction does not line up with germline, which may come from a read error. The rearrangement joins TRBV5-1 to TRBJ2-5; weak D call: TRBD1 (7 bases). The CDR3 consists of 14 residues. Per germline, CDR1 SGHRS and CDR2 YFSETQ. CDR3 amino acids: CASSFSEGAEAQYF. Here the CDR3 DNA reads TGCGCCAGCAGCTTTTCGGAGGGGGCAGAGGCCCAGTACTTC.

The chain is built from TRBV24-1 and TRBJ1-5; unclear D gene. The V end lost 8 bases, the J end lost 3 bases, and 10 bases lay between the germline ends. The CDR3 runs 13 residues. From germline, CDR1 is KGHDR and CDR2 SFDVKD. The chain's CDR3 is CATNRTDNQPQHF. The CDR3 DNA follows: TGTGCCACCAATCGAACAGACAATCAGCCCCAGCATTTT.

This clonotype has more than one count but fewer than ten. The gene calls are TRBV13 and TRBJ2-7; 11 bases map to TRBD1. The CDR3 is 15 amino acids. Germline V gives CDR1 PRHDT, CDR2 FYEKMQ (reference sequence). The V segment lost 1 base and the J segment 5 bases; nucleotides outside the gene matches: 4. In DNA form, the CDR3 reads TGTGCCAGCAGCTTAGATGGACAGGGGGCCAACGAGCAGTACTTC. Translated: CASSLDGQGANEQYF.

This rearrangement joins TRBV7-2 to TRBJ2-5; 8 bases line up with TRBD1. The germline gives CDR1 SGHTA, CDR2 FQGNSA. The CDR3 consists of 14 residues. Trimming removed 3 bases from V and 3 bases from J; junction bases left unmatched: 3. The DNA of the CDR3 is TGTGCCAGCAGCTTTCCGGACAGGGAAGAGACCCAGTACTTC. As protein: CASSFPDREETQYF. Filled out from reference TRBV7-2 and TRBJ2-5, the complete variable domain reads GAGVSQSPSNKVTEKGKDVELRCDPISGHTALYWYRQSLGQGLEFLIYFQGNSAPDKSGLPSDRFSAERTGGSVSTLTIQRTQQEDSAVYLCASSFPDREETQYFGPGTRLLVL.

The rearrangement uses TRBV12-3 or TRBV12-4 and TRBJ2-2, with D possibly TRBD1 on 5 matching bases. V was cut by 6 bases and J by 1 base, with 12 bases left in between. The CDR3 has 15 residues. Written as DNA, the CDR3 is TGTGCCAGCAGGAAAAGACAGAAGAACACCGGGGAGCTGTTTTTT. Protein product: CASRKRQKNTGELFF.

This sequence joins TRBV11-2 and TRBJ2-5, with D perhaps matching TRBD1 (6 bases). The germline V and J ends were trimmed by 2 bases and 1 base, with 11 bases remaining between them. CDR3 length: 15 residues. The germline CDR1 and CDR2 sequences are SGHAT and FQNNGV. CDR3 bases: TGTGCCAGCAGCTTAAGCACAGGGCCCCAAGAGACCCAGTACTTC. This translates into CASSLSTGPQETQYF.

The chain recombines TRBV7-8 with TRBJ2-2; 8 bases are a match to TRBD1. The germline V gene has CDR1 SGHVS and CDR2 FQNEAQ. Losses at the gene ends were 4 bases for V and 4 bases for J; bases not matched to a gene: 14. The CDR3 is 18 amino acids. CDR3 DNA: TGTGCCAGCAGCTCATTATCCCCTCGGACAGGGAGCACCGGGGAGCTGTTTTTT. This codes for CASSSLSPRTGSTGELFF.

The chain is built from TRBV6-1 and TRBJ1-5; D remains unclear. Trimming took off 3 bases at V and 2 bases at J, with 17 bases between the two ends. The germline gives CDR1 MNHNS, CDR2 SASEGT. CDR3 length: 17 amino acids. The CDR3 here is CASSELEQNSRNQPQHF. The CDR3 DNA follows: TGTGCCAGCAGTGAGTTGGAACAGAACAGCCGCAATCAGCCCCAGCATTTT.

The rearrangement uses TRBV20-1 and TRBJ2-3, with unresolved D. V was trimmed by 3 bases and J by 1 base, leaving 5 bases between them. Germline V lookup: CDR1 DFQATT, CDR2 SNEGSKA (reference sequence). The length of the CDR3 is 12 residues. The CDR3 DNA follows: TGCAGTGCTAGGTTTGGCACAGATACGCAGTATTTT. Amino acid sequence: CSARFGTDTQYF.

This clonotype occurred a few times. This chain links TRBV7-9 with TRBJ2-5; weak D call: TRBD2 (6 bases). Germline V lookup: CDR1 SEHNR, CDR2 FQNEAQ (reference sequence). This CDR3 region has 16 residues. The V end lost 4 bases, the J end lost 0 bases, and 15 bases lay between the germline ends. The CDR3 bases are TGTGCCAGCAGCTCTAAGGTAGCGGCCTACCAAGAGACCCAGTACTTC. It translates to CASSSKVAAYQETQYF. Combining the CDR3 with reference TRBV7-9 and TRBJ2-5 gives the whole variable domain DTGVSQNPRHKITKRGQNVTFRCDPISEHNRLYWYRQTLGQGPEFLTYFQNEAQLEKSRLLSDRFSAERPKGSFSTLEIQRTEQGDSAMYLCASSSKVAAYQETQYFGPGTRLLVL.

The chain joins TRBV5-5 to TRBJ2-3, with 7 positions matching TRBD1. The length of the CDR3 is 15 residues. Germline V gene data show CDR1 as SGHKS and CDR2 as YYEKEE (reference sequence). V lost 4 bases, J lost 6 bases, and 11 bases stayed unmatched. This CDR3 is CASSPPGRGCDTQYF. CDR3 sequence (DNA): TGTGCCAGCAGCCCCCCGGGCAGGGGGTGTGATACGCAGTATTTT.